This TCR beta chain was obtained from a study of cytomegalovirus exposure and HLA in healthy donors. Findings of the study overall: It was assumed in the presence/absence analyses that sequencing depth was roughly uniform across donors. DRB1 had the most TCR associations and HLA-C the fewest, a later analysis found, with rates varying by HLA locus.

The PCR had 60 Vbeta and 13 Jbeta primers. Method: immunoSEQ multiplex PCR; TCRdb's copy keeps in-frame clones and lacks some. The repertoire holds 130,000 to 150,000 clones, with 76% as singletons. About this clone itself: Its antigen remains unidentified. Other nucleotide sequences from this sample produce the same CDR3.

V was clipped by 6 bases and J by 5 bases; unmatched bases: 9. The length of the CDR3 is 16 residues. Germline CDR1 reads SNHLY; CDR2 reads FYNNEI. The sequence was obtained from a woman in her 40s in good health and CMV-seronegative. The chain joins TRBV2 to TRBJ1-6, with 8 bases that match TRBD1. Source material: PBMCs. As DNA, the CDR3 is TGTGCCAGCAGCCCCGCGGCAGGGGGCCATAATTCACCCCTCCACTTT. Translated, it gives CASSPAAGGHNSPLHF.